This T cell receptor (beta chain) was sequenced in a study of T-cell reconstitution after alpha-beta-depleted transplantation in children. The library targeted TCRbeta and was prepared with unique molecular identifiers. MiXCR was run by TCRdb on the PCR reads, yielding one entry per CDR3 protein. Among about 540,000 distinct CDR3 sequences listed, 15% to 20% were seen once. The source material was PBMCs from the stem cell graft donor, sampled from the stem cell graft. This sequence originates from a human donor who donated a stem cell graft to a child with acute lymphoblastic leukemia.

Written as DNA, the CDR3 is TGCAGTGCTCCCGGGACAGGGAGATACGAGCAGTACTTC. It codes for CSAPGTGRYEQYF. This sequence joins TRBV20-1 and TRBJ2-7; 9 bases are shared with TRBD1. J gave up 4 bases and V 5 bases, and 6 bases lay outside the gene matches. CDR1 and CDR2 from the germline V gene are DFQATT and SNEGSKA (reference sequence). The CDR3 spans 13 residues.